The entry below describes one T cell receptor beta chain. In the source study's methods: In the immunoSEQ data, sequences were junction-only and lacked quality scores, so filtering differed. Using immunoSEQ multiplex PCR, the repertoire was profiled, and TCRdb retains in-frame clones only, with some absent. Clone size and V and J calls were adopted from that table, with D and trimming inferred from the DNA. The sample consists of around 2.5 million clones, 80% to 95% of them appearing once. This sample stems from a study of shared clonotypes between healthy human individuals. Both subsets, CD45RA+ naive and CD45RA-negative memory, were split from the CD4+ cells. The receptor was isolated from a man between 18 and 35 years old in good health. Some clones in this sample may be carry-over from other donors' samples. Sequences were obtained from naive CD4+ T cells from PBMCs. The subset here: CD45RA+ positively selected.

The CDR3 loop is CAWRLASSGSSYEQYF. For the CDR3, the DNA is TGTGCCTGGAGATTAGCGAGTAGCGGGAGCTCCTACGAGCAGTACTTC. The rearrangement links TRBV30 to TRBJ2-7, with 9 bases that match TRBD2. V lost 3 bases to trimming and J lost 0 bases; unmatched junction nucleotides: 9. The germline gives CDR1 GTSNPN, CDR2 SVGIG (reference sequence). The CDR3 is made up of 16 amino acids.